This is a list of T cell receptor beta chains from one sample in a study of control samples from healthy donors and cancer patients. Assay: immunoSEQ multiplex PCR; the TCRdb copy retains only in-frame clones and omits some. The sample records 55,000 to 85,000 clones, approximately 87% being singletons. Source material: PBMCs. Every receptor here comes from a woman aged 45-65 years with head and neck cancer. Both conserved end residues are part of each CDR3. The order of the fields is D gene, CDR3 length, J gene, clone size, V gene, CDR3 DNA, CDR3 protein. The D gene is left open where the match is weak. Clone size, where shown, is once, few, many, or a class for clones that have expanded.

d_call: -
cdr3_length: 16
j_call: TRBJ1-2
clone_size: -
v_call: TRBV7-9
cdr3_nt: TGTGCCAGCAGCTCGAATAAAGGCCTGGGCCTCTATGGCTACACCTTC
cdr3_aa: CASSSNKGLGLYGYTF

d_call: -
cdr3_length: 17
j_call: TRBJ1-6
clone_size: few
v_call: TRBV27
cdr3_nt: TGTGCCAGCATCCTCCCCAATAGGGCCCTTCCAAACTCACCCCTCCACTTT
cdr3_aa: CASILPNRALPNSPLHF

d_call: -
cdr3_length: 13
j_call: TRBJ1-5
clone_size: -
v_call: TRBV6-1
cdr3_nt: TGTGCCAGCAACGGACCTAGCAATCAGCCCCAGCATTTT
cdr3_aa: CASNGPSNQPQHF

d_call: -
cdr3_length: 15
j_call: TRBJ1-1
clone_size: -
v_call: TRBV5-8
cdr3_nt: TGTGCCAGCAGCTCCCGGGGGGCGATGAACACTGAAGCTTTCTTT
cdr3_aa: CASSSRGAMNTEAFF

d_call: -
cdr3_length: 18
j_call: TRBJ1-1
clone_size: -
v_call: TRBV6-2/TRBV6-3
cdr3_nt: TGTGCCAGCAGCCAAACCGGACCCATAGGGGGTATGAACACTGAAGCTTTCTTT
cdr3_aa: CASSQTGPIGGMNTEAFF

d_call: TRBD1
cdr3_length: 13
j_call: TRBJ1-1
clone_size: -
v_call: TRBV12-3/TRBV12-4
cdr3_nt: TGTGCCAGCAGTATGACAGGGGACACTGAAGCTTTCTTT
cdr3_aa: CASSMTGDTEAFF

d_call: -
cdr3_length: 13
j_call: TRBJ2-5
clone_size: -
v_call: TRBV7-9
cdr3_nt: TGTGCCAGCAGGGGGGATACAGGGATCGCCCAGTACTTC
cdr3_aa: CASRGDTGIAQYF

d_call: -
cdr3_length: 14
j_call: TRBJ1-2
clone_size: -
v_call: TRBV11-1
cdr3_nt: TGTGCCAGCAGCTTATTAACAGGGAACTATGGCTACACCTTC
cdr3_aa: CASSLLTGNYGYTF

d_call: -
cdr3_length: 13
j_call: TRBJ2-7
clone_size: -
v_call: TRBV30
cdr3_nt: TGTGCCTGGAGCGGCGGGGGCGGGGACGAGCAGTACTTC
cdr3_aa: CAWSGGGGDEQYF

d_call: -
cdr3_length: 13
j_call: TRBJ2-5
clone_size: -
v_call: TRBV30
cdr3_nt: TGTGCCTGGAGTGAGGCGGGACAAGAGACCCAGTACTTC
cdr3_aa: CAWSEAGQETQYF

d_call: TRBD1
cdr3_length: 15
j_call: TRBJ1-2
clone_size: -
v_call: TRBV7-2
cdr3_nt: TGTGCCGCGACCGGGACAGGGTTATCTAACTATGGCTACACCTTC
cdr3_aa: CAATGTGLSNYGYTF

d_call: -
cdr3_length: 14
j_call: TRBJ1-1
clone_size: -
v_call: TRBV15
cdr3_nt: TGTGCCACCAGCACCTCCCGGGGAGGTACTGAAGCTTTCTTT
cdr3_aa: CATSTSRGGTEAFF

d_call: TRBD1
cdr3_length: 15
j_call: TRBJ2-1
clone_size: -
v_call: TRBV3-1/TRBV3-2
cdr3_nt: TGTGCCAGCAGCCGGGGACAGCCGACCTACAATGAGCAGTTCTTC
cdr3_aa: CASSRGQPTYNEQFF

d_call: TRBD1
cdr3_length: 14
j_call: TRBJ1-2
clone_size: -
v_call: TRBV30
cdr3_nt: TGTGCCTGGGGTCCCCCCAGACAGGGAGGGACGAACACCTTC
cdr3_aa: CAWGPPRQGGTNTF

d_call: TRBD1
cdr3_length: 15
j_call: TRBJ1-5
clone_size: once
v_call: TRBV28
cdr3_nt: TGTGCCAGCAGTTCGACAGGGACTAACTTAGGGCCCCAGCATTTT
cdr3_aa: CASSSTGTNLGPQHF

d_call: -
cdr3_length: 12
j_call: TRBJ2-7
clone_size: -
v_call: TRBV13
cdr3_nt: TGTGCCAGCAGCCTGGCCAGGAGGGAGCAGTACTTC
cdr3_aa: CASSLARREQYF

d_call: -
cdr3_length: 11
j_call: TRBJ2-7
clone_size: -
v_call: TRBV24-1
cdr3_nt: TGTGCCACCTCCGACGGAGGCGAGCAGTACTTC
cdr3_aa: CATSDGGEQYF

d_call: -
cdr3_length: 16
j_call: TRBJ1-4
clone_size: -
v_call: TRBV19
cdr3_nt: TGTGCCAGTTCTGGCGGTAAGGGGGTGCGTGATGAAAAACTGTTTTTT
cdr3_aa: CASSGGKGVRDEKLFF

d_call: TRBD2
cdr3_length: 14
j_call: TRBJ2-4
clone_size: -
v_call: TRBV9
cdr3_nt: TGTGCCAGCAGCTACCCCGGGGGACTAGCTTTCCAGTACTTC
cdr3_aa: CASSYPGGLAFQYF

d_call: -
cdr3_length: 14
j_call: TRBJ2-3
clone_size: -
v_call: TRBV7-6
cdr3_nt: TGTGCCAGCAGCTCCGATGTTAGCACAGATACGCAGTATTTT
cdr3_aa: CASSSDVSTDTQYF

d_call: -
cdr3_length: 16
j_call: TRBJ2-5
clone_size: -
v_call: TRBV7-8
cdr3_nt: TGTGCCAGCAGTCCACCCCGACACTTGACCAAAGAGACCCAGTACTTC
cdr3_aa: CASSPPRHLTKETQYF

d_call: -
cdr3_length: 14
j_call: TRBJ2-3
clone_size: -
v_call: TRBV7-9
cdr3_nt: TGTGCCAGCAGCTTACGATGGGAGACAGATACGCAGTATTTT
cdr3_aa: CASSLRWETDTQYF

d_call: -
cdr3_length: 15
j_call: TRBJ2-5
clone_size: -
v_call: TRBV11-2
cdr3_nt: TGTGCCAGCAGCTTATTAGGGGGGGGCCAAGAGACCCAGTACTTC
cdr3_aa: CASSLLGGGQETQYF

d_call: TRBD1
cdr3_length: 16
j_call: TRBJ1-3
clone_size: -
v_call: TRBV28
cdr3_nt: TGTGCCAGCAGTAGGACAGGGCAGATGGCTGGAAACACCATATATTTT
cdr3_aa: CASSRTGQMAGNTIYF

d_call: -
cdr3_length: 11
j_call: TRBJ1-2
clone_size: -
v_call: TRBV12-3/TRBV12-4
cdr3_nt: TGTGCCAGCAGTTTTGGGTCCGGCTACACCTTC
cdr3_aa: CASSFGSGYTF

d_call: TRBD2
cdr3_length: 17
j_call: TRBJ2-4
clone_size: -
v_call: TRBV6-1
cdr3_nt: TGTGCCAGCAGTGAACGCCCCCTAGCGGGGGGGGAAAACATTCAGTACTTC
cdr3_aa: CASSERPLAGGENIQYF

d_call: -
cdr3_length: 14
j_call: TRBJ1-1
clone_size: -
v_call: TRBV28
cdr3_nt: TGTGCCAGCAGGTCAGGTGTCATGAACACTGAAGCTTTCTTT
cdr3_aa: CASRSGVMNTEAFF

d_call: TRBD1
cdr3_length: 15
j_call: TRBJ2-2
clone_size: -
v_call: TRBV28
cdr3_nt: TGTGCCAGCAGTCGCCGGGGACAGGGGTCCGGGGAGCTGTTTTTT
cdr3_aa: CASSRRGQGSGELFF

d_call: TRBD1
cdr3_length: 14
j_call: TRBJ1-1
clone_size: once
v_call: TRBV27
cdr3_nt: TGTGCCAGCAGTGGGGACAGGGATGTTACTGAAGCTTTCTTT
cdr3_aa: CASSGDRDVTEAFF

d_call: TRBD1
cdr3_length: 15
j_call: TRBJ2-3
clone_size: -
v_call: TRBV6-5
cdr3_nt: TGTGCCAGCAGTTACCTGGACAGGGAAACAGATACGCAGTATTTT
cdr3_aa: CASSYLDRETDTQYF

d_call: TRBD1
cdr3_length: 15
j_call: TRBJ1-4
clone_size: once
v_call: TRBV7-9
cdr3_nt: TGTGCCAGCAGCCCGAGACAGGGGAAAAATGAAAAACTGTTTTTT
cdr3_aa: CASSPRQGKNEKLFF

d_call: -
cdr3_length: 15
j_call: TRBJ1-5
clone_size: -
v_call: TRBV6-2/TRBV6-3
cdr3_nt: TGTGCCAGCAGTTCCCCACAGGGCTGGAATCAGCCCCAGCATTTT
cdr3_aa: CASSSPQGWNQPQHF

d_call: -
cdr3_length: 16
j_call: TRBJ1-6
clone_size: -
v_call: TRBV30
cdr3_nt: TGTGCCTGGTCCCAGTTAGTGGGCTCCTATAATTCACCCCTCCACTTT
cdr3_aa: CAWSQLVGSYNSPLHF

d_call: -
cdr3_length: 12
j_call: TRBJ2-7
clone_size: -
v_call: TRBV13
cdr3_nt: TGTGCCAGCAGCCGTTCCTCCTACGAGCAGTACTTC
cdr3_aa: CASSRSSYEQYF

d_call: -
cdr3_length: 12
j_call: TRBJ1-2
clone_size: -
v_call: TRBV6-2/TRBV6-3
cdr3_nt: TGTGCCAGCAGTAACCGTGCAATTGGCTACACCTTC
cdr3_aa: CASSNRAIGYTF

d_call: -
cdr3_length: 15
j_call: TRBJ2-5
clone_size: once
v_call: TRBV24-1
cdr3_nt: TGTGCCACCAGTGATTTAGGGGCAGGGGAGGAGACCCAGTACTTC
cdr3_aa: CATSDLGAGEETQYF

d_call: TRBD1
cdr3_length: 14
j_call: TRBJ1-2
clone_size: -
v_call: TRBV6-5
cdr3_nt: TGTGCCAGCTACCAGAGGCGGACAGGCTATGGCTACACCTTC
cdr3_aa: CASYQRRTGYGYTF

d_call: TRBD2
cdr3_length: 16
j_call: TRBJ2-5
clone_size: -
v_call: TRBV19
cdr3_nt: TGTGCCAGTAGTACCCTAAGCGGGGGTATTCAAGAGACCCAGTACTTC
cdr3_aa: CASSTLSGGIQETQYF

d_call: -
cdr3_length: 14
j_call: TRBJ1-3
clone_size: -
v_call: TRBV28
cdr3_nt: TGTGCCAGCATGGTTACAAGCTCTGGAAACACCATATATTTT
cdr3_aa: CASMVTSSGNTIYF

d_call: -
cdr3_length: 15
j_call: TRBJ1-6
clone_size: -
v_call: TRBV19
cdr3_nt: TGTGCCACCAAAGTGGCTCAAACGAACGATTCACCCCTCCACTTT
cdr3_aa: CATKVAQTNDSPLHF

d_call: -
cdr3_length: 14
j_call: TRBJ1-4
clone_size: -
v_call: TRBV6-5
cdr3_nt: TGTGCCAGCTCGGGTCGCGGACCCGATGAAAAACTGTTTTTT
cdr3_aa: CASSGRGPDEKLFF

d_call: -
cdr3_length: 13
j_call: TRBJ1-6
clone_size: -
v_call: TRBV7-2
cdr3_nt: TGTGCCAGCACCCCAAGCAGGGACCCACCCCTCCACTTT
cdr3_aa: CASTPSRDPPLHF

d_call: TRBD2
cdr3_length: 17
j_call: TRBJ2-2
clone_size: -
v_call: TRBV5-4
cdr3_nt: TGTGCCAGCAGCTGGGGGGCGCGGGGGGGCGGCACCGGGGAGCTGTTTTTT
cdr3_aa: CASSWGARGGGTGELFF

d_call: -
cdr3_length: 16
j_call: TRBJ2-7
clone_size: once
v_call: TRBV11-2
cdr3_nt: TGTGCCAGCAGCCTCCCTTCTCTTTCAGGGATCCACGAGCAGTACTTC
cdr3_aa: CASSLPSLSGIHEQYF

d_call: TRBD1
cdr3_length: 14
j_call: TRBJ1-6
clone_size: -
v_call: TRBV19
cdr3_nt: TGTGCCAGTAGGAGGGGACAGCAAGCTTCACCCCTCCACTTT
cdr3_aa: CASRRGQQASPLHF

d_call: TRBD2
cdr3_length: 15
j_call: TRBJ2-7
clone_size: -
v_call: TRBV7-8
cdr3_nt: TGTGCCAGCAGGCGAACGGGGGGTTCCTCCTACGAGCAGTACTTC
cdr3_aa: CASRRTGGSSYEQYF

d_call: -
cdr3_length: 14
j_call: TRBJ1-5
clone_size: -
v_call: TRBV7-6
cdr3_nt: TGTGCCAGCAGCTCCGGACGGAGCAATCAGCCCCAGCATTTT
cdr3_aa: CASSSGRSNQPQHF

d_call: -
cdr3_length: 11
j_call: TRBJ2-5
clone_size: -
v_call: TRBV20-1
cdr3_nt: TGCAGTGCTAACCAGGGAGAGACCCAGTACTTC
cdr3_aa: CSANQGETQYF

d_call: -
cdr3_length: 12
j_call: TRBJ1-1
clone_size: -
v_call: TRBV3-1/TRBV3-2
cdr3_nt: TGTGCCAGCTCCCGGGCAGGCACTGAAGCTTTCTTT
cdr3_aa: CASSRAGTEAFF